Below, 15 T cell receptor beta chains from the same sample are listed, as sequenced in a study of shared T cell receptors in the human thymus (dated by TCRdb to the early 2020s). The library was produced with the immunoSEQ multiplex PCR assay. Here the immuneACCESS table is served through TCRdb, limited to in-frame sequences with V and J called. Missing clones are a known gap in these copies; in checked studies unresolved V genes cover under half, and the rest lacks a known reason. The sample table lists hundreds of thousands of clones, around three quarters of them with a count of one. More than 0.01% of the sample belongs to the ten largest clones. The same sample was also used in a study of human thymus T cells.

Material for sequencing was thymocytes. All receptors derive from a boy in the first two years of life with a congenital heart defect. Donor details come from another sample of the same person, matched by shared clones.

This chain joins TRBV9 and TRBJ2-5; 11 bases are shared with TRBD1. The CDR3 is 15 residues long. Germline V gene sequence: CDR1 SGDLS, CDR2 YYNGEE. V trimming: 3 bases; J trimming: 4 bases; junction bases outside the gene matches: 5. CDR3 sequence (DNA): TGTGCCAGCAGCGCGGACAGGGGGCGAGGAGAGACCCAGTACTTC. It yields the protein CASSADRGRGETQYF.

This clone was counted a few times. The chain is built from TRBV2 and TRBJ1-2, with 9 positions matching TRBD1. Germline lookup yields CDR1 SNHLY and CDR2 FYNNEI. J gave up 7 bases and V 7 bases, and 7 bases lay outside the gene matches. CDR3 size: 13 residues. For the CDR3, the DNA is TGTGCCAGCACCGGACAGGGGATGGGTGGCTACACCTTC. This gives the protein CASTGQGMGGYTF.

This chain links TRBV28 with TRBJ2-3; the D gene is possibly TRBD2 (5 bases). The germline V gene has CDR1 MDHEN and CDR2 SYDVKM. This CDR3 spans 14 amino acids. Trimming stripped 8 bases from V and 6 bases from J, with 18 bases between. CDR3 coding DNA: TGTGCCAGCCTTACCGGCAGGTGGGAGGATACGCAGTATTTT. Protein product: CASLTGRWEDTQYF. Together with reference TRBV28 and TRBJ2-3, the CDR3 gives the full variable domain: DVKVTQSSRYLVKRTGEKVFLECVQDMDHENMFWYRQDPGLGLRLIYFSYDVKMKEKGDIPEGYSVSREKKERFSLILESASTNQTSMYLCASLTGRWEDTQYFGPGTRLTVL.

CDR3 protein: CASSRTIFGQAFYGYTF. Here the CDR3 DNA reads TGTGCCAGCAGCCGGACGATCTTCGGACAGGCCTTCTATGGCTACACCTTC. The chain combines TRBV27 with TRBJ1-2; 7 bases map to TRBD1. The V segment lost 6 bases and the J segment 4 bases; nucleotides outside the gene matches: 17. This CDR3 region has 17 residues. CDR1 is MNHEY and CDR2 is SMNVEV in the germline V gene (reference sequence).

J is TRBJ2-4 and V is TRBV4-1; 16 bases are shared with TRBD2. The CDR3 contains 17 residues. The germline V gene has CDR1 MGHRA and CDR2 YSYEKL. Trimming removed 4 bases from V and 7 bases from J; junction bases left unmatched: 7. CDR3 loop: CASSPGLAGGPGNIQYF. CDR3 coding DNA: TGCGCCAGCAGCCCGGGACTAGCGGGAGGGCCCGGGAACATTCAGTACTTC.

This sequence joins TRBV18 and TRBJ2-7, with D possibly being TRBD2 (5 bases). Germline loops: CDR1 KGHSH, CDR2 LQKENI. Trimming took 6 bases from V and 4 from J, leaving 13 bases between them. CDR3 length: 13 residues. The CDR3 DNA is TGTGCCAGCTCCCCGTCACTAGGGTACGAGCAGTACTTC. Protein sequence: CASSPSLGYEQYF.

This rearrangement joins TRBV30 to TRBJ1-5; D is perhaps TRBD1 (5 bases). The CDR3 contains 17 residues. Germline-derived CDR1 and CDR2 are GTSNPN and SVGIG (reference sequence). Trimming shortened V by 4 bases and J by 2 bases, and 21 bases separated the two germline ends. For the CDR3, the DNA is TGTGCCTGGACCCTGCCCGACAGTGACCACGGCAATCAGCCCCAGCATTTT. Translation gives CAWTLPDSDHGNQPQHF.

The gene calls are TRBV10-2 and TRBJ2-6; no clear D gene. V dropped 9 bases and J dropped 4 bases, with 16 bases sitting between them. Germline V lookup: CDR1 WSHSY, CDR2 SAAADI. The CDR3 runs to 15 residues. The CDR3 DNA is TGCGCCAGTGGAGTTCCAGAGGCCGGGGCCAACGTCCTGACTTTC. This codes for CASGVPEAGANVLTF.

This clone was detected only a few times. The genes are TRBV5-1 and TRBJ1-5; TRBD1 agrees at 8 bases. The CDR3 sequence is 14 residues long. From germline, CDR1 is SGHRS and CDR2 YFSETQ. Trimming at V came to 5 bases and at J to 5 bases, leaving 6 bases not matched to a gene. CDR3 protein: CASSRTGRDQPQHF. The CDR3 nucleotides read TGCGCCAGCAGTCGGACAGGGCGTGATCAGCCCCAGCATTTT.

The V gene is TRBV6-5, the J gene TRBJ1-2, with D possibly matching TRBD1 (5 bases). The V end was cut by 7 bases, the J end by 4 bases, with 19 bases between. This CDR3 is built from 15 residues. Germline CDR1 and CDR2: MNHEY and SVGAGI. The chain's CDR3 is CASTARGTPSYGYTF. The CDR3 nucleotides read TGTGCCAGCACTGCTCGGGGGACCCCCAGCTATGGCTACACCTTC.

CDR3 region: CASSQGVGRGEKLFF. CDR3 nucleotides: TGTGCCAGCAGCCAGGGGGTAGGCAGAGGTGAAAAACTGTTTTTT. The chain carries TRBV6-5 and TRBJ1-4; 7 bases line up with TRBD1. The CDR3 runs to 15 residues. Germline-derived CDR1 and CDR2 are MNHEY and SVGAGI. The ends lost 6 bases at V and 7 bases at J; junction bases unmatched: 11.

This chain uses TRBV6-5 with TRBJ1-1; D is unresolved. The CDR3 is made up of 15 amino acids. The germline gives CDR1 MNHEY, CDR2 SVGAGI. V lost 1 base and J 1 base, leaving 10 bases between the germline ends. The CDR3 loop is CASSYWPRSNTEAFF. In nucleotides, the CDR3 is TGTGCCAGCAGTTACTGGCCCCGTTCGAACACTGAAGCTTTCTTT.

This chain joins TRBV14 and TRBJ2-1; a possible D gene is TRBD2 (6 bases). The CDR3 is made up of 17 amino acids. Germline values: CDR1 SGHDN, CDR2 FVKESK. The V gene lost 0 bases and the J gene lost 4 bases, with 16 bases spanning the gap. The CDR3 region is CASSQDSLEEGYNEQFF. As DNA, the CDR3 is TGTGCCAGCAGCCAAGATTCGCTGGAGGAGGGGTACAATGAGCAGTTCTTC.

J is TRBJ2-1 and V is TRBV11-3; no clear D gene. The CDR3 runs 20 residues. The ends were cut back, 2 bases at V and 0 bases at J, with 23 bases in the middle. Per germline, CDR1 SGHNT and CDR2 YENEEA. The CDR3 is CASSLSVPRVNLNSYNEQFF. CDR3 sequence (DNA): TGTGCCAGCAGCTTATCGGTCCCTCGCGTCAATCTAAACTCCTACAATGAGCAGTTCTTC.

V and J are TRBV27 and TRBJ2-7, with a weak D call TRBD2 (5 bases). The germline V gene encodes CDR1 MNHEY and CDR2 SMNVEV (reference sequence). CDR3 size: 15 residues. Trimming shortened V by 1 base and J by 0 bases, and 10 bases separated the two germline ends. The CDR3 DNA reads TGTGCCAGCAGTTTATTGGGCGGGTTCTCCTACGAGCAGTACTTC. Encoded protein: CASSLLGGFSYEQYF.